One and the same sample provided the 32 T cell receptor beta chains below, sequenced in a study of blood T cell repertoires in COVID-19. TCRdb keeps only in-frame clones here, not all; method: immunoSEQ multiplex PCR. The sample comprises over 300,000 clones, nearly 90% of which are singletons, and 6.5% to 7% rests with the top ten. The sequencing input was peripheral blood. These TCRs come from a man younger than 30 with active or convalescent COVID-19.

Here the CDR3 reads CASSFRDRVGGELFF. The CDR3 region has the DNA TGTGCCAGCAGCTTTAGGGACAGGGTTGGCGGGGAGCTGTTTTTT. The J gene is TRBJ2-2, the V gene TRBV11-3; 9 nucleotides match TRBD1. The CDR3 contains 15 residues. Germline trimming cut 3 bases from V and 7 bases from J; bases unmatched to any gene: 6. Germline lookup yields CDR1 SGHNT and CDR2 YENEEA.

Comment on this clone: The sample contains more than one DNA sequence encoding this CDR3. This chain links TRBV28 with TRBJ2-7; perhaps TRBD1 as D (6 bases). CDR1 is MDHEN, CDR2 SYDVKM, per germline. CDR3 length: 13 residues. V was cut by 2 bases and J by 4 bases, with 9 bases left in between. CDR3 loop: CASSLRDIYEQYF. The DNA for the CDR3 is TGTGCCAGCAGTTTACGGGACATTTACGAGCAGTACTTC. Variable domain in full (rest from reference TRBV28 and TRBJ2-7): DVKVTQSSRYLVKRTGEKVFLECVQDMDHENMFWYRQDPGLGLRLIYFSYDVKMKEKGDIPEGYSVSREKKERFSLILESASTNQTSMYLCASSLRDIYEQYFGPGTRLTVT.

This chain uses TRBV4-2 with TRBJ1-6; a possible D gene is TRBD1 (6 bases). V lost 0 bases to trimming and J lost 0 bases, with 18 bases between them. The CDR3 runs 20 residues. Germline V lookup: CDR1 LGHNA, CDR2 YNFKEQ. The CDR3 loop is CASSQDLVQGLSSYNSPLHF. CDR3 coding DNA: TGTGCCAGCAGCCAAGACCTCGTCCAGGGGCTAAGCTCCTATAATTCACCCCTCCACTTT.

The J gene is TRBJ2-7, the V gene TRBV7-3, with 7 bases identical to TRBD1. Unmatched junction bases numbered 5, after V lost 4 bases and J lost 5 bases. The CDR3 runs 13 residues. Germline-derived CDR1 and CDR2 are SGHTA and FQGTGA. The CDR3 reads CASSSRQGHEQYF. The DNA for the CDR3 is TGTGCCAGCAGCTCCAGACAGGGCCACGAGCAGTACTTC.

The rearrangement joins TRBV5-6 to TRBJ1-5; 7 bases map to TRBD1. The CDR3 spans 14 residues. Germline V gene lookup returns CDR1 SGHDT and CDR2 YYEEEE. V lost 0 bases, J lost 8 bases, and 5 bases stayed unmatched. Written as DNA, the CDR3 is TGTGCCAGCAGCTTGGAAGGGGGCTTGGAGCCCCAGCATTTT. Protein product: CASSLEGGLEPQHF.

The chain employs TRBV5-4 and TRBJ1-1, with TRBD1 matching over 8 bases. The CDR3 spans 14 residues. Trimming at V came to 4 bases and at J to 5 bases, leaving 7 bases not matched to a gene. The germline CDR1 and CDR2 sequences are SGHNT and YYREEE (reference sequence). DNA of the CDR3: TGTGCCAGCAGCCCTGGACAGGGTCGGACTGAAGCTTTCTTT. It yields the protein CASSPGQGRTEAFF.

The chain employs TRBV12-3 or TRBV12-4 and TRBJ1-3, with D unresolved. The CDR3 sequence is 12 residues long. V was cut by 8 bases and J by 2 bases, with 7 bases left in between. CDR3 sequence: CASSRAGNTIYF. The CDR3 DNA is TGTGCCAGCTCGAGGGCTGGAAACACCATATATTTT.

The CDR3 region has the DNA TGTGCCAGCAGTTTTAATTTGGCTAGCGGATATAACTACGAGCAGTACTTC. Translating it yields CASSFNLASGYNYEQYF. J is TRBJ2-7 and V is TRBV6-2 or TRBV6-3, with 7 bases that match TRBD2. Germline V gene lookup returns CDR1 MNHEY and CDR2 SVGEGT. The CDR3 has 17 residues. J gave up 3 bases and V 4 bases, and 15 bases lay outside the gene matches.

This clone was detected once. The chain combines TRBV7-8 with TRBJ1-1, with a tentative D call TRBD1 (6 bases). The CDR3 extends over 19 amino acids. Germline V gives CDR1 SGHVS, CDR2 FQNEAQ. V was cut by 3 bases and J by 0 bases, with 23 bases left in between. CDR3 region: CASSFYIQGRSGMNTEAFF. DNA of the CDR3: TGTGCCAGCAGCTTTTATATTCAGGGGCGTTCGGGGATGAACACTGAAGCTTTCTTT.

The V and J genes are TRBV6-1 and TRBJ2-7; the D gene is possibly TRBD1 (5 bases). The V and J ends lost 2 bases and 9 bases respectively, with 23 bases between them. Germline CDR1 reads MNHNS; CDR2 reads SASEGT. The CDR3 spans 16 residues. CDR3 residues: CASSELYDRLGTTQYF. The DNA of the CDR3 is TGTGCCAGCAGTGAACTCTACGACAGATTGGGAACGACGCAGTACTTC.

Here the CDR3 DNA reads TGTGCCAGCAGCTTGGGACAGCTTAAAGAGACCCAGTACTTC. It is translated as CASSLGQLKETQYF. The J gene is TRBJ2-5, the V gene TRBV7-2; 7 bases agree with TRBD1. Germline V lookup: CDR1 SGHTA, CDR2 FQGNSA. CDR3 length: 14 amino acids. With V trimmed by 3 bases and J by 3 bases, 4 bases remained unmatched.

This clone was recorded only once. The CDR3 DNA reads TGTGCCAGCAGTTACGACAGGTCGAACACCGGGGAGCTGTTTTTT. Translation: CASSYDRSNTGELFF. This chain connects TRBV6-5 to TRBJ2-2; the D gene is possibly TRBD1 (6 bases). There are 15 residues in the CDR3. Looked up from germline, CDR1 is MNHEY and CDR2 is SVGAGI. The V and J ends lost 2 bases and 0 bases respectively, with 7 bases between them.

V gene TRBV6-5 combines with J gene TRBJ2-5; 8 bases align to TRBD1. The J segment lost 4 bases and the V segment lost 6 bases, leaving 7 bases of the junction unmatched. This CDR3 is 14 amino acids long. Per the germline V gene, CDR1 is MNHEY and CDR2 is SVGAGI. CDR3 sequence (DNA): TGTGCCAGCAGCGGACAGGGTCGGGGAGAGACCCAGTACTTC. The encoded protein is CASSGQGRGETQYF.

The V gene is TRBV7-2, the J gene TRBJ2-1, with TRBD2 matching 11 bases. The germline V gene has CDR1 SGHTA and CDR2 FQGNSA. Trimming took 1 base from V and 10 from J; bases not matched to a gene: 0. The CDR3 runs to 13 residues. The CDR3 sequence: CASSLGLAGEQFF. CDR3 coding DNA: TGTGCCAGCAGCTTAGGACTAGCGGGGGAGCAGTTCTTC. The entire variable domain, with the rest obtained from reference TRBV7-2 and TRBJ2-1, is as follows: GAGVSQSPSNKVTEKGKDVELRCDPISGHTALYWYRQSLGQGLEFLIYFQGNSAPDKSGLPSDRFSAERTGGSVSTLTIQRTQQEDSAVYLCASSLGLAGEQFFGPGTRLTVL.

This chain connects TRBV3-1 (or the pseudogene TRBV3-2) to TRBJ2-7; 9 nucleotides align to TRBD2. Trimming at V came to 4 bases and at J to 8 bases, leaving 15 bases not matched to a gene. The germline V gene has CDR1 LGHDT and CDR2 YNNKEL (reference sequence). The CDR3 has 16 amino acids. The CDR3 here is CASSPSQLAGVVKQYF. The CDR3 DNA follows: TGTGCCAGCAGCCCTTCCCAACTAGCGGGCGTTGTTAAGCAGTACTTC.

This rearrangement joins TRBV3-1 (or the pseudogene TRBV3-2) to TRBJ1-2, with a tentative D call TRBD1 (6 bases). The CDR3 is 12 amino acids. Trimming cost V 5 bases and J 7 bases, with 11 bases left between them. Germline V gives CDR1 LGHDT, CDR2 YNNKEL (reference sequence). The CDR3 loop reads CASSFEGGGYTF. The DNA of the CDR3 is TGTGCCAGCAGCTTCGAAGGGGGTGGCTACACCTTC.

V is TRBV27 and J is TRBJ2-3, with 10 bases identical to TRBD1. V was clipped by 4 bases and J by 4 bases; unmatched bases: 5. Germline assignment: CDR1 MNHEY and CDR2 SMNVEV (reference sequence). The CDR3 length is 15 residues. CDR3 sequence (DNA): TGTGCCAGCAGTTCGGGACAGGGGAGGTCAGATACGCAGTATTTT. Encoded protein: CASSSGQGRSDTQYF.

The chain is built from TRBV7-2 and TRBJ1-5, with D possibly TRBD1 on 5 matching bases. V lost 1 base to trimming and J lost 7 bases, with 8 bases between them. Germline lookup yields CDR1 SGHTA and CDR2 FQGNSA. This CDR3 is 13 amino acids long. The CDR3 DNA sequence: TGTGCCAGCAGCTTAGAAACAGGACAGCCCCAGCATTTT. It translates to CASSLETGQPQHF.

V and J are TRBV19 and TRBJ1-2; D not certain. Germline lookup yields CDR1 LNHDA and CDR2 SQIVND (reference sequence). This CDR3 region has 13 residues. The V end lost 7 bases, the J end lost 8 bases, and 17 bases lay between the germline ends. The CDR3 DNA is TGTGCCAGTAAGTGGGGAGTCCACGGCGGCTACACCTTC. As protein: CASKWGVHGGYTF.

This clone turned up a few times. V usage is TRBV9 and J usage is TRBJ1-6; 7 bases match TRBD1. The junction had 10 bases not matched to a gene; V was cut back by 4 bases and J by 9 bases. This CDR3 is 15 amino acids long. Germline V lookup: CDR1 SGDLS, CDR2 YYNGEE. CDR3 residues: CASSPRGTVRSPLHF. The CDR3 bases are TGTGCCAGCAGCCCCCGAGGGACAGTACGTTCACCCCTCCACTTT. The entire variable domain, with the rest obtained from reference TRBV9 and TRBJ1-6, is as follows: DSGVTQTPKHLITATGQRVTLRCSPRSGDLSVYWYQQSLDQGLQFLIQYYNGEERAKGNILERFSAQQFPDLHSELNLSSLELGDSALYFCASSPRGTVRSPLHFGNGTRLTVT.

The DNA of the CDR3 is TGTGCCAGCTCACCGGTTTCAGGGACATCGGTTAACGGGGAGCTGTTTTTT. This gives the protein CASSPVSGTSVNGELFF. The chain couples TRBV18 to TRBJ2-2; perhaps TRBD1 as D (6 bases). The V and J ends lost 3 bases and 7 bases respectively, with 21 bases between them. The CDR3 covers 17 residues. In germline, CDR1 is KGHSH, CDR2 LQKENI.

This chain connects TRBV7-3 to TRBJ2-5, with D perhaps matching TRBD1 (6 bases). CDR1 is SGHTA, CDR2 FQGTGA, per germline. CDR3 length: 14 residues. V dropped 5 bases and J dropped 2 bases, with 12 bases sitting between them. The DNA of the CDR3 is TGTGCCAGCAGCCTTGGGGGCAGGCAAGAGACCCAGTACTTC. This encodes CASSLGGRQETQYF.

The chain couples TRBV7-8 to TRBJ2-1; D not resolved. Germline V lookup: CDR1 SGHVS, CDR2 FQNEAQ. Trimming took 3 bases from V and 10 from J, leaving 7 bases between them. The CDR3 consists of 11 residues. CDR3 amino acids: CASSLRSEQFF. The CDR3 DNA reads as TGTGCCAGCAGCTTGAGAAGCGAGCAGTTCTTC.

V is TRBV15 and J is TRBJ2-2, with a possible D match to TRBD1 (6 bases). The CDR3 consists of 17 residues. The germline V gene encodes CDR1 LNHNV and CDR2 YYDKDF (reference sequence). Trimming removed 2 bases at V and 1 base at J, with 14 bases between. The CDR3 loop reads CATSRNLRGGNTGELFF. DNA of the CDR3: TGTGCCACCAGCAGAAACTTGAGAGGGGGGAACACCGGGGAGCTGTTTTTT.

The CDR3 spells CASTKTGTGDLYGYTF. CDR3 nucleotides: TGTGCCAGCACAAAGACCGGGACAGGGGACCTCTATGGCTACACCTTC. The chain has TRBV11-1 and TRBJ1-2; 10 bases match TRBD1. The germline V gene encodes CDR1 SGHAT and CDR2 FQDESV (reference sequence). The CDR3 runs 16 residues. The J segment lost 4 bases and the V segment lost 7 bases, leaving 12 bases of the junction unmatched. The complete variable domain, with remaining parts taken from reference TRBV11-1 and TRBJ1-2, reads EAEVAQSPRYKITEKSQAVAFWCDPISGHATLYWYRQILGQGPELLVQFQDESVVDDSQLPKDRFSAERLKGVDSTLKIQPAELGDSAMYLCASTKTGTGDLYGYTFGSGTRLTVV.

The chain recombines TRBV10-3 with TRBJ2-5; 7 nucleotides agree with TRBD2. The CDR3 loop spans 13 amino acids. CDR1 is ENHRY and CDR2 is SYGVKD in the germline V gene. V shed 5 bases, J shed 5 bases, and the junction held 5 bases outside the gene matches. CDR3 sequence: CAISLAEGETQYF. DNA for the CDR3: TGTGCCATCAGTCTAGCGGAGGGGGAGACCCAGTACTTC.

This clone was detected only once. The chain uses TRBV4-1 and TRBJ2-7, with 10 bases fitting TRBD1. The CDR3 consists of 16 residues. The germline CDR1 and CDR2 sequences are MGHRA and YSYEKL. Trimming at V came to 1 base and at J to 2 bases, leaving 5 bases not matched to a gene. The CDR3 reads CASSQVAGTGAYEQYF. The CDR3, as DNA: TGCGCCAGCAGCCAAGTTGCGGGGACAGGGGCCTACGAGCAGTACTTC.

The rearrangement uses TRBV5-6 and TRBJ2-6; tentative D call: TRBD1 (6 bases). Trimming took 4 bases from V and 0 from J, leaving 14 bases between them. Germline V gene sequence: CDR1 SGHDT, CDR2 YYEEEE. The CDR3 loop spans 17 amino acids. CDR3 residues: CASSPYGQYSGANVLTF. In DNA, the CDR3 is TGTGCCAGCAGCCCCTACGGACAGTACTCTGGGGCCAACGTCCTGACTTTC.

The chain couples TRBV6-1 to TRBJ1-3, with no clear D. The CDR3 spans 15 residues. Germline-derived CDR1 and CDR2 are MNHNS and SASEGT. The ends were cut back, 1 base at V and 3 bases at J, with 10 bases in the middle. CDR3 DNA: TGTGCCAGCAGTGAAGGACGACTGGGTGGAAACACCATATATTTT. Amino acids: CASSEGRLGGNTIYF.

The chain combines TRBV25-1 with TRBJ1-1; D remains unclear. The CDR3 is 15 amino acids. The germline CDR1 and CDR2 sequences are MGHDK and SYGVNS. The V end was cut by 1 base, the J end by 1 base, with 10 bases between. CDR3 in amino acids: CASSEWRSGNTEAFF. As DNA, the CDR3 is TGTGCCAGCAGTGAATGGCGGAGTGGGAACACTGAAGCTTTCTTT.

The CDR3 DNA reads as TGCAGCGTTAGACTAGCGGGAGTAGGCTACGAGCAGTACTTC. Translated: CSVRLAGVGYEQYF. The chain employs TRBV29-1 and TRBJ2-7, with TRBD2 matching 12 bases. The V gene's germline CDR1 is SQVTM and CDR2 ANQGSEA. V lost 5 bases, J lost 3 bases, and 5 bases stayed unmatched. The CDR3 has 14 residues.

The V and J genes are TRBV7-2 and TRBJ1-1, with a tentative D call TRBD1 (6 bases). The germline V gene encodes CDR1 SGHTA and CDR2 FQGNSA. Trimming took off 5 bases at V and 6 bases at J, with 16 bases between the two ends. This CDR3 spans 14 amino acids. The CDR3 is CASSEVAGAAEAFF. The CDR3 nucleotides read TGTGCCAGCAGCGAAGTTGCGGGGGCCGCTGAAGCTTTCTTT. The whole variable domain, remainder taken from reference TRBV7-2 and TRBJ1-1, is GAGVSQSPSNKVTEKGKDVELRCDPISGHTALYWYRQSLGQGLEFLIYFQGNSAPDKSGLPSDRFSAERTGGSVSTLTIQRTQQEDSAVYLCASSEVAGAAEAFFGQGTRLTVV.